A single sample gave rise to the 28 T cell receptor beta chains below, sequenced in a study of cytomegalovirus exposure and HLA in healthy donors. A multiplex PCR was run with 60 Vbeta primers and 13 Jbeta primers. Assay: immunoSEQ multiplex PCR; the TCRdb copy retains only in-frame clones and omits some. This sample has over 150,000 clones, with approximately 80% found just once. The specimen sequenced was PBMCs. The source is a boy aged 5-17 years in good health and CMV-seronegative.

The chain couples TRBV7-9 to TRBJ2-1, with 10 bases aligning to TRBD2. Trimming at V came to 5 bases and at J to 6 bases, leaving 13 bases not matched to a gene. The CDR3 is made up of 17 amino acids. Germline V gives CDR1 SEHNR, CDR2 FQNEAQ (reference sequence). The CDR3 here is CASSRGLEAGGPNEQFF. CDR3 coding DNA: TGTGCCAGCAGCCGTGGCCTGGAAGCGGGAGGGCCCAATGAGCAGTTCTTC.

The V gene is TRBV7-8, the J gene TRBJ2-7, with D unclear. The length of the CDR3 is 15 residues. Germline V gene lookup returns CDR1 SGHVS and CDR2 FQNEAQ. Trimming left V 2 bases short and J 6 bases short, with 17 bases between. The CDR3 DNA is TGTGCCAGCAGCTTAAACCAGGCATCTATCCGCGAGCAGTACTTC. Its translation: CASSLNQASIREQYF.

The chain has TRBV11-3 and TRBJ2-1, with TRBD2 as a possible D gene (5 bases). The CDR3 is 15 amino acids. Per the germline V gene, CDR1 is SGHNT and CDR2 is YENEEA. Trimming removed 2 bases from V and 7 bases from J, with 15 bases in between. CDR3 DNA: TGTGCCAGCAGCTTATTGTGGGAGCCAAGGAATGAGCAGTTCTTC. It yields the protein CASSLLWEPRNEQFF. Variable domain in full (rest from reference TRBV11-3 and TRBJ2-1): EAGVVQSPRYKIIEKKQPVAFWCNPISGHNTLYWYLQNLGQGPELLIRYENEEAVDDSQLPKDRFSAERLKGVDSTLKIQPAELGDSAVYLCASSLLWEPRNEQFFGPGTRLTVL.

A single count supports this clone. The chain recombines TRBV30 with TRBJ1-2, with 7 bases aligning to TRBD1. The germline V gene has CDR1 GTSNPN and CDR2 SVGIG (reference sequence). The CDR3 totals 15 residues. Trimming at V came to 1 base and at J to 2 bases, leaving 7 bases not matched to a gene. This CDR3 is CAWSAGQRINYGYTF. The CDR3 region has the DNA TGTGCCTGGAGTGCGGGACAGAGAATAAACTATGGCTACACCTTC.

The CDR3 reads CASSSSSGSTDTQYF. CDR3 bases: TGTGCCAGCAGCTCCTCTAGCGGGAGCACAGATACGCAGTATTTT. The chain is built from TRBV7-3 and TRBJ2-3, with 8 bases fitting TRBD2. Germline V gene data show CDR1 as SGHTA and CDR2 as FQGTGA. The V segment lost 4 bases and the J segment 0 bases; nucleotides outside the gene matches: 3. The CDR3 extends over 15 amino acids. Full variable domain (outside the CDR3, taken from reference TRBV7-3 and TRBJ2-3): GAGVSQTPSNKVTEKGKYVELRCDPISGHTALYWYRQSLGQGPEFLIYFQGTGAADDSGLPNDRFFAVRPEGSVSTLKIQRTERGDSAVYLCASSSSSGSTDTQYFGPGTRLTVL.

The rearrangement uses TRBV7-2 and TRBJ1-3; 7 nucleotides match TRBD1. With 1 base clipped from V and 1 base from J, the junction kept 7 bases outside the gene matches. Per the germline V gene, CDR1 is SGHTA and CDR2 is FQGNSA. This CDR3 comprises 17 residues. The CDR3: CASSLGQGEHSGNTIYF. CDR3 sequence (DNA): TGTGCCAGCAGCTTAGGTCAGGGGGAACATTCTGGAAACACCATATATTTT.

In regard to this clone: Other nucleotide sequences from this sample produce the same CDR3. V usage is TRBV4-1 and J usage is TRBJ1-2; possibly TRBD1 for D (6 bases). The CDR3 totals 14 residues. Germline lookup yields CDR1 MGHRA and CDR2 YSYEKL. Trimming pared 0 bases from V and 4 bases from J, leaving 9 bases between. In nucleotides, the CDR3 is TGCGCCAGCAGCCAAGAGGGGGCGGGCTATGGCTACACCTTC. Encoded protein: CASSQEGAGYGYTF.

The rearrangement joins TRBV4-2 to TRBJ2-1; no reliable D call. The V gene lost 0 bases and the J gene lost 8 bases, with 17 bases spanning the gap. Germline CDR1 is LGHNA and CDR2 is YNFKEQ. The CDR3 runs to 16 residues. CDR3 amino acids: CASSQERNPLVDEQFF. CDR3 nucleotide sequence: TGTGCCAGCAGCCAAGAGCGGAACCCGCTGGTGGATGAGCAGTTCTTC.

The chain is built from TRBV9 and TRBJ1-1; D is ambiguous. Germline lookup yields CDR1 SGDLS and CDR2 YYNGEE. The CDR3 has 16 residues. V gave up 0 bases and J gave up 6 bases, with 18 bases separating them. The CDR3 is CASSVDSRGSSAEAFF. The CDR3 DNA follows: TGTGCCAGCAGCGTAGACTCGCGAGGGTCATCCGCTGAAGCTTTCTTT.

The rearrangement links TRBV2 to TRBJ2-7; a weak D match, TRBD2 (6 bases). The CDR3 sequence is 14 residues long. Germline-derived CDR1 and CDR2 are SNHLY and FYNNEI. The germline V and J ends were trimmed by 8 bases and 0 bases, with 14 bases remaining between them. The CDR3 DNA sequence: TGTGCCAGCGGAGGGGTCCTCAACTCCTACGAGCAGTACTTC. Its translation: CASGGVLNSYEQYF. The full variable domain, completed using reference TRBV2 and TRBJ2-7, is EPEVTQTPSHQVTQMGQEVILRCVPISNHLYFYWYRQILGQKVEFLVSFYNNEISEKSEIFDDQFSVERPDGSNFTLKIRSTKLEDSAMYFCASGGVLNSYEQYFGPGTRLTVT.

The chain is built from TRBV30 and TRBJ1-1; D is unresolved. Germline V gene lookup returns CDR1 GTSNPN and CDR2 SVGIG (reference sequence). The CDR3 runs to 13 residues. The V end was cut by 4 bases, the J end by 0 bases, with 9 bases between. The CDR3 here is CAWTTHMNTEAFF. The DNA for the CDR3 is TGTGCCTGGACGACACACATGAACACTGAAGCTTTCTTT.

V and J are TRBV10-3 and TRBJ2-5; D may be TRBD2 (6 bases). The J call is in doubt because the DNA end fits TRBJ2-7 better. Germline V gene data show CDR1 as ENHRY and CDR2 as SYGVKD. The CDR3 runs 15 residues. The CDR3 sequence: CAISTTRLDSYEQYF. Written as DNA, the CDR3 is TGTGCCATCAGCACCACCCGACTAGACTCCTACGAGCAGTACTTC.

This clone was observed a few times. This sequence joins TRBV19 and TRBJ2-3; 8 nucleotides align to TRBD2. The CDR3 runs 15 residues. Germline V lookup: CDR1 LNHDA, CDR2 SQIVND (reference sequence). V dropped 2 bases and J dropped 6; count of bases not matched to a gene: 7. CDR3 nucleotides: TGTGCCAGTAGTATAAACGGGAGGGCCCTTGATACGCAGTATTTT. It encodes CASSINGRALDTQYF.

This CDR3 reads CASSWYQGSETEAFF. The DNA for the CDR3 is TGTGCCAGCAGTTGGTACCAGGGAAGTGAGACTGAAGCTTTCTTT. The chain has TRBV6-6 and TRBJ1-1, with D possibly matching TRBD1 (5 bases). Deletions cut 4 bases from V and 5 bases from J, with 17 bases between. Per germline, CDR1 MNHNY and CDR2 SVGAGI (reference sequence). CDR3 length: 15 residues.

The CDR3, as DNA: TGTGCCAGCAGCCCGGGACACTATAATTCACCCCTCCACTTT. Its translation: CASSPGHYNSPLHF. The chain employs TRBV11-2 and TRBJ1-6; tentatively, D is TRBD1 (6 bases). Germline loops: CDR1 SGHAT, CDR2 FQNNGV. V gave up 5 bases and J gave up 3 bases, with 8 bases separating them. CDR3 length equals 14 residues.

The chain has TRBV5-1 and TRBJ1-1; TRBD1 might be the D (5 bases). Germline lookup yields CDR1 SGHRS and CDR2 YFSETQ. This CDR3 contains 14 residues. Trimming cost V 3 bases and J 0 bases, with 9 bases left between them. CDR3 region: CASSSRDLNTEAFF. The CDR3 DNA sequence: TGCGCCAGCAGCTCCAGGGACTTGAACACTGAAGCTTTCTTT. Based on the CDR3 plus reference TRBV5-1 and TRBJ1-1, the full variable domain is KAGVTQTPRYLIKTRGQQVTLSCSPISGHRSVSWYQQTPGQGLQFLFEYFSETQRNKGNFPGRFSGRQFSNSRSEMNVSTLELGDSALYLCASSSRDLNTEAFFGQGTRLTVV.

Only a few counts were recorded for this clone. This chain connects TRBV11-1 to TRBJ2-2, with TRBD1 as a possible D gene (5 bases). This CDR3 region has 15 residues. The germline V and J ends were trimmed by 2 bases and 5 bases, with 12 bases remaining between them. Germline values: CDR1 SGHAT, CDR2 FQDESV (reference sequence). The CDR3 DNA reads TGTGCCAGCAGCTTAAGAGCAGGGCGGACCGGGGAGCTGTTTTTT. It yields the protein CASSLRAGRTGELFF.

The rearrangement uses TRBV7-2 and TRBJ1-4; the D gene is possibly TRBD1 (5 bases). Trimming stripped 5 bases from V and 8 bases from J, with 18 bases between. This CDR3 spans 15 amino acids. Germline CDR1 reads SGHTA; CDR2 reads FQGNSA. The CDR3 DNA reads TGTGCCAGCAGCGCCATGGGGGGGGACCGGGAAAAACTGTTTTTT. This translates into CASSAMGGDREKLFF.

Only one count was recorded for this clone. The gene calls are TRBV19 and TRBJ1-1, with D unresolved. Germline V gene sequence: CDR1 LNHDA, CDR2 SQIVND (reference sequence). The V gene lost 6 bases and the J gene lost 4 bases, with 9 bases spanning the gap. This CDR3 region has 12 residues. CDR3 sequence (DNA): TGTGCCAGTAGCCTGGAGTCCACTGAAGCTTTCTTT. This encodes CASSLESTEAFF.

In DNA form, the CDR3 reads TGTGCCAGCAGTTCGCACAGGGGGCAGGACTATGGCTACACCTTC. Its protein is CASSSHRGQDYGYTF. V is TRBV27 and J is TRBJ1-2; 9 bases line up with TRBD1. V lost 4 bases, J lost 3 bases, and 6 bases stayed unmatched. From germline, CDR1 is MNHEY and CDR2 SMNVEV (reference sequence). The CDR3 consists of 15 residues.

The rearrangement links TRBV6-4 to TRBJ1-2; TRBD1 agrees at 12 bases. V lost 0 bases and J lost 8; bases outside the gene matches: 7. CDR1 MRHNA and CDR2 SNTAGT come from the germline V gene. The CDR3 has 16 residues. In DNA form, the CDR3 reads TGTGCCAGCAGTGACTCAGGGGACAGGGGGCTAAGAGGCTACACCTTC. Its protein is CASSDSGDRGLRGYTF.

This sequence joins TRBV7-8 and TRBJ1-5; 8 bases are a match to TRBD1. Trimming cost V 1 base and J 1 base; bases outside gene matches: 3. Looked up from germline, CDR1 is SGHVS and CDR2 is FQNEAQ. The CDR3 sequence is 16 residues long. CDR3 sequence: CASSLVTGASNQPQHF. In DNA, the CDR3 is TGTGCCAGCAGCTTAGTGACAGGGGCGAGCAATCAGCCCCAGCATTTT. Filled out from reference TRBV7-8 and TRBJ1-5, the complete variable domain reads GAGVSQSPRYKVAKRGQDVALRCDPISGHVSLFWYQQALGQGPEFLTYFQNEAQLDKSGLPSDRFFAERPEGSVSTLKIQRTQQEDSAVYLCASSLVTGASNQPQHFGDGTRLSIL.

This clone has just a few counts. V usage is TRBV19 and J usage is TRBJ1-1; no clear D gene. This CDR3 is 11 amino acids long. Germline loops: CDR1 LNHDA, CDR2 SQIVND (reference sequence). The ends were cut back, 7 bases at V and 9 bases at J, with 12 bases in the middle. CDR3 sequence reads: CASTTGRQAFF. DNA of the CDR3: TGTGCCAGTACCACGGGGAGACAAGCTTTCTTT.

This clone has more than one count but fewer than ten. CDR3 in amino acids: CASSLSIADRPNSGNTIYF. CDR3 DNA: TGTGCCAGCAGTTTATCTATCGCCGACAGGCCCAACTCTGGAAACACCATATATTTT. The chain links TRBV27 to TRBJ1-3, with D perhaps TRBD1 (6 bases). The CDR3 contains 19 residues. Trimming cost V 0 bases and J 0 bases, with 18 bases left between them. Germline V CDR1 and CDR2: MNHEY, SMNVEV (reference sequence).

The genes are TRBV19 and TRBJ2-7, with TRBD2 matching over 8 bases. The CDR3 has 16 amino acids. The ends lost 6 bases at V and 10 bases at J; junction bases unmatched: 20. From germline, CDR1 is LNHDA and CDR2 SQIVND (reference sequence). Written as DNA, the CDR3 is TGTGCCAGTAGCTCACTTTTAACGGGAGGGCCGTTGGTTCAGTACTTC. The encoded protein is CASSSLLTGGPLVQYF.

The CDR3 DNA reads TGCGCCAGCAGCTTGGTTCAGGGGGCAAGGAATGAGCAGTTCTTC. Protein product: CASSLVQGARNEQFF. The rearrangement links TRBV5-1 to TRBJ2-1; TRBD1 matches 8 bases. The CDR3 spans 15 residues. The V gene end was trimmed by 0 bases and the J gene end by 7 bases; junction bases not matched to a gene: 6. CDR1 and CDR2 (germline): SGHRS, YFSETQ.

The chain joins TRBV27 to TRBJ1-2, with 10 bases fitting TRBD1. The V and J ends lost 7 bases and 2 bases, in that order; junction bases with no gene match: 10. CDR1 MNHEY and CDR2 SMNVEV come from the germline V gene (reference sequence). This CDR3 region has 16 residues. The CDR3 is CASTLTGGLPNYGYTF. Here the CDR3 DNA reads TGTGCCAGCACGTTGACAGGGGGCCTTCCCAACTATGGCTACACCTTC.

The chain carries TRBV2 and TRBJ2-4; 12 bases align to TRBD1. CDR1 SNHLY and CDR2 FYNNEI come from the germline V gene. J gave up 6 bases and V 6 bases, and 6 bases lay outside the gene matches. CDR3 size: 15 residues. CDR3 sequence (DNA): TGTGCCAGCAGCTACGGGACAGGGGGCCGAAACATTCAGTACTTC. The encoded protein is CASSYGTGGRNIQYF.